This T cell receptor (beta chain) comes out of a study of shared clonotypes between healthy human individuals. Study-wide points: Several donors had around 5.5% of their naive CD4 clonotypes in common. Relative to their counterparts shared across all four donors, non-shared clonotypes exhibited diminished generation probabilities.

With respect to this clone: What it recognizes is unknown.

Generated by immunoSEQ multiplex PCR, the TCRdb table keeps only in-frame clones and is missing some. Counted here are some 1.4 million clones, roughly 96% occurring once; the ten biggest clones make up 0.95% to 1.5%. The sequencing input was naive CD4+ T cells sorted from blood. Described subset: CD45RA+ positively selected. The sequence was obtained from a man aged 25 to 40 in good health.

CDR3 protein: CASSEMGGAAKNIQYF. The CDR3 nucleotides read TGTGCCAGCAGTGAAATGGGGGGGGCGGCCAAAAACATTCAGTACTTC. The chain uses TRBV25-1 and TRBJ2-4; D may be TRBD2 (7 bases). Trimming removed 2 bases from V and 1 base from J, with 12 bases in between. The CDR3 sequence is 16 residues long. The germline CDR1 and CDR2 sequences are MGHDK and SYGVNS. The full variable domain, with the rest looked up from reference TRBV25-1 and TRBJ2-4, is EADIYQTPRYLVIGTGKKITLECSQTMGHDKMYWYQQDPGMELHLIHYSYGVNSTEKGDLSSESTVSRIRTEHFPLTLESARPSHTSQYLCASSEMGGAAKNIQYFGAGTRLSVL.